This T cell receptor beta chain comes out of a study of shared clonotypes between healthy human individuals (dated by TCRdb to the early 2020s). Describing the broader study: A few men and a couple of women, aged 18 to 49 years, made up the cohort. Different laboratories and diverse techniques were used to prepare libraries and sequence TCR repertoires, to increase sequencing depth and limit assay-specific biases. Per donor, three plates each were used for CD4 naive and CD4 memory, two for CD8 naive, and one for CD8 memory. Leukapheresis yielded between about 0.9 and 8.9 billion PBMCs per donor. The study deeply sequenced blood TCR repertoires of 5 or 6 healthy adults to estimate repertoire size and the extent of clonotype sharing between individuals.

About this clone itself: Its antigen is not yet known. No clone much larger than this one lies a single base away; base qualities are absent.

The CDR3 starts with the cysteine, ends with the phenylalanine, and has 16 residues. Of all the DNA, just the CDR3 is kept, 48 bases in frame from base 1. Trimming costs V 2 bases and J 3 bases, and their ends lie 17 bases apart. Based on the germline V gene (reference sequence), the CDR1 and CDR2 sequences are SEHNR and FQNEAQ. The donors were healthy, HIV-negative adults who had no recently reported acute infections or vaccinations. All donors were Caucasian adults living in Nashville, Tennessee, USA. The CD8 memory samples were a combination of magnetically selected CD45RO+ cells and CCR7-negative CD45RA+ effector memory (TemRA) cells. Blood was obtained by leukapheresis, after which PBMCs were separated by Ficoll-Histopaque density gradient centrifugation and cryopreserved in liquid nitrogen vapor phase. Purity and quantity of every magnetically sorted T cell population were checked by analytical flow cytometry. Genomic DNA was isolated from each sorted fraction and quantified by UV absorbance on a Nanodrop 2000c.

The research as a whole found: Clonotypes shared by all four sorted-subset donors showed higher generation probabilities than non-shared clonotypes. Estimated clonotype richness was generally larger for naive than for memory subsets. Rarefaction of sorted-subset datasets indicated incomplete sequencing despite the large sequencing depth. Sampling was limited to blood, and TCR repertoires in tissue likely differ from TCR repertoires in blood. The genetic and exposure-history diversity represented was limited by the small number of donors. Pairwise subsampling indicated that sequencing depth was expected to affect the degree of clonotype sharing among donors. Across a few donors, approximately 5% of naive CD4, roughly 3.5% of naive CD8, about 2% of memory CD4, and 0.4% of memory CD8 clonotypes were shared.

Using the deep immunoSEQ assay, multiplex PCR amplified TCR CDR3 regions from genomic DNA. Extracted genomic DNA from each cell subset was distributed evenly across all wells of several immunoSEQ 96-well plates, and each plate was treated as a replicate. For sorted subsets, roughly 0.2 ug genomic DNA, equal to tens of thousands of T cell genomes, was loaded into each replicate PCR. Purified libraries were quantified with a Qubit 3.0 fluorometer, sized on a Bioanalyzer 2100, and re-quantified with the KAPA Library Quantification kit. Every immunoSEQ 96-well plate was sequenced on a separate single-read 150-cycle Illumina NextSeq 550 flow cell. The study's processing was this. The immunoSEQ output contained only junctional sequences without quality scores, so filtering could not match that applied to full-length reads. Sequences were annotated with PyIR, a Python wrapper for IgBLAST v1.9, using IMGT germline references to assign V/J genes and CDR3. Reads were filtered out if the reads had weak V/J assignments (E-value above 1e-6), no CDR3, stop codons, out-of-frame junctions, or ambiguous translated residues. V3J clonotypes were defined as sequences sharing the same inferred V gene, J gene, and CDR3 amino acid sequence. The percentage overlap between two repertoires was calculated by dividing the number of shared unique clonotypes by the size of the smaller repertoire. Repertoire richness was assessed with RTK rarefaction, the Chao1 estimator, and Recon v2.1 estimates of unobserved clonotypes. Generation probabilities were computed with OLGA for all TCRbeta clonotypes obtained by the gDNA method from a few donors. In TCRdb, the immuneACCESS table is reduced to in-frame sequences with V and J assigned. These tables do not hold every clone; where another copy was compared, an unresolved V gene accounts for under half, and the others remain unexplained. V and J calls and clone size are given by that table; D and trimming were obtained from the DNA. The sample contains approximately 400,000 clones, 90% to 98% of them found a single time. The ten largest clones capture about 0.34% of the sample.

The TCR was taken from a man aged 25-45 years in good health. The chain is encoded by TRBV7-9 joined to TRBJ2-7; the D segment could be TRBD2, given 5 matching bases. Sequenced material: memory CD8+ T cells sorted from blood. This specimen's cell subset or site label, per the study, means: CD45RO+ cells pooled with CCR7-negative TemRA cells. The CDR3 region has the sequence CASSLRGCPRGYEQYF. The DNA reads TGTGCCAGCAGCTTAAGAGGGTGCCCACGGGGCTACGAGCAGTACTTC.